This section outlines one T cell receptor (beta chain) sequence together with its context. Its antigen is as yet unknown. PCR involved 60 Vbeta and 13 Jbeta primers. Method: immunoSEQ multiplex PCR; TCRdb's copy keeps in-frame clones and lacks some. Altogether about 140,000 clones are present, 75% to 80% being singletons, with the ten largest covering 6.2%. The data stem from a study of cytomegalovirus exposure and HLA in healthy donors. Study results and limitations: Researchers reported in a later analysis that a missense DCLRE1C variant was tied to TCR beta V- and J-gene trimming.

Per the germline V gene, CDR1 is SGHRS and CDR2 is YFSETQ. V was clipped by 6 bases and J by 4 bases, with 17 bases between them. The CDR3 consists of 16 residues. The J gene is TRBJ2-6, the V gene TRBV5-1, with D perhaps TRBD2 (6 bases). Material: PBMCs. This clonotype originated in a woman aged 40 to 55 in good health and CMV-seropositive. CDR3 DNA: TGCGCCAGCACCGCTTATGGAGGGGCCGGGGCCAACGTCCTGACTTTC. Protein product: CASTAYGGAGANVLTF. Looking up the rest from reference TRBV5-1 and TRBJ2-6 gives the full variable domain: KAGVTQTPRYLIKTRGQQVTLSCSPISGHRSVSWYQQTPGQGLQFLFEYFSETQRNKGNFPGRFSGRQFSNSRSEMNVSTLELGDSALYLCASTAYGGAGANVLTFGAGSRLTVL.